A single sample gave rise to the 9 T cell receptor beta chains below, sequenced in a study of ipilimumab plus nivolumab after autologous stem cell transplantation (dated by TCRdb to about 2021). Libraries were made using the immunoSEQ multiplex PCR assay. Sourced from immuneACCESS, this table was stored by TCRdb with only in-frame sequences that have V and J called. A share of the clones is absent; for the studies checked, an unresolved V gene accounts for under half, and the remainder has no known explanation. In this sample the table shows roughly 12,000 clones, about three quarters of which occur a single time. The ten most abundant clones make up about 15% of the sample. This specimen consisted of PBMCs, obtained in a trial of ipilimumab plus nivolumab as post-transplant consolidation. All receptors come from a male donor with diffuse large B-cell lymphoma.

This chain connects TRBV6-5 to TRBJ2-3, with 11 positions matching TRBD1. The germline V gene encodes CDR1 MNHEY and CDR2 SVGAGI. Trimming removed 3 bases from V and 1 base from J; junction bases left unmatched: 3. This CDR3 has 16 residues. CDR3 coding DNA: TGTGCCAGCAGTTATGGACAGGGGGCTCGCACAGATACGCAGTATTTT. This sequence encodes CASSYGQGARTDTQYF.

The gene calls are TRBV18 and TRBJ1-5; 7 bases line up with TRBD1. CDR3 length equals 14 residues. The V gene end was trimmed by 3 bases and the J gene end by 1 base; junction bases not matched to a gene: 0. The germline V gene encodes CDR1 KGHSH and CDR2 LQKENI. The CDR3 loop is CASSPGQSNQPQHF. The CDR3 nucleotides read TGTGCCAGCTCACCGGGACAGAGCAATCAGCCCCAGCATTTT.

The V gene is TRBV11-2, the J gene TRBJ1-1, with D possibly being TRBD1 (5 bases). The CDR3 has 13 residues. V was pared by 6 bases and J by 0 bases, with 8 bases between. Germline V gene lookup returns CDR1 SGHAT and CDR2 FQNNGV. CDR3 in amino acids: CASSLGVNTEAFF. CDR3 in DNA: TGTGCCAGCAGTTTGGGGGTGAACACTGAAGCTTTCTTT.

The V call is TRBV9, the J call TRBJ2-5; the match to TRBD2 covers 14 bases. The J call may be wrong; the DNA end is better matched by TRBJ2-7. There are 15 residues in the CDR3. Per the germline V gene, CDR1 is SGDLS and CDR2 is YYNGEE. The CDR3 is CASSVTSGGAYEQYF. In DNA form, the CDR3 reads TGTGCCAGCAGCGTGACTAGCGGGGGGGCGTACGAGCAGTACTTC.

The V call is TRBV7-7, the J call TRBJ1-2, with D hard to call. The CDR3 length is 15 residues. Germline V lookup: CDR1 SSHAT, CDR2 FNYEAQ (reference sequence). The V end lost 4 bases, the J end lost 4 bases, and 16 bases lay between the germline ends. The CDR3 nucleotides are TGTGCCAGCAGCTGGGTCTGCCGAAAGACCTATGGCTACACCTTC. This translates into CASSWVCRKTYGYTF. Combining the CDR3 with reference TRBV7-7 and TRBJ1-2 gives the whole variable domain GAGVSQSPRYKVTKRGQDVTLRCDPISSHATLYWYQQALGQGPEFLTYFNYEAQPDKSGLPSDRFSAERPEGSISTLTIQRTEQRDSAMYRCASSWVCRKTYGYTFGSGTRLTVV.

The rearrangement links TRBV14 to TRBJ2-7; D might be TRBD2 (6 bases). Germline V CDR1 and CDR2: SGHDN, FVKESK. The CDR3 consists of 15 residues. With 1 base removed from V and 6 bases from J, the gap between germline ends came to 16 bases. CDR3 residues: CASSQGRGKGLEQYF. DNA of the CDR3: TGTGCCAGCAGCCAAGGTCGGGGGAAAGGGCTCGAGCAGTACTTC.

This sequence joins TRBV2 and TRBJ2-1; 9 positions match TRBD2. The germline gives CDR1 SNHLY, CDR2 FYNNEI. The CDR3 covers 15 residues. V dropped 1 base and J dropped 7; count of bases not matched to a gene: 5. Here the CDR3 DNA reads TGTGCCAGCAGTGAAGTGTCTAGCGGGACTAATGAGCAGTTCTTC. Protein sequence: CASSEVSSGTNEQFF.

This rearrangement joins TRBV2 to TRBJ2-3, with D perhaps matching TRBD2 (6 bases). CDR3 length equals 15 residues. Germline lookup yields CDR1 SNHLY and CDR2 FYNNEI. V gave up 6 bases and J gave up 0 bases, with 13 bases separating them. The CDR3 DNA is TGTGCCAGCAGCGCAACGGGGGACAGCACAGATACGCAGTATTTT. It codes for CASSATGDSTDTQYF.

V usage is TRBV2 and J usage is TRBJ2-7; D may be TRBD2 (5 bases). The CDR3 is made up of 11 amino acids. Trimming cost V 8 bases and J 4 bases, with 9 bases left between them. Germline CDR1 SNHLY, CDR2 FYNNEI. The CDR3 sequence is CASGSEYEQYF. The CDR3 bases are TGTGCCAGCGGGAGTGAATACGAGCAGTACTTC.